The T cell receptor beta chain described here comes from a study of Ad26.COV2.S vaccination and SARS-CoV-2 variants. At the level of the study: Trial arm assignment for the donor was COV1001 Ad26.COV2.S. Study results and limitations: Researchers reported similar non-spike TCR breadth in vaccine and placebo recipients.

The treatment here: some 19 received Ad26.COV2.S at low or high dose, single or two shots; 5 received placebo; per-sample allocation not given. Material that was analyzed had been drawn on day 63 after the first vaccine or placebo injection. An 18-55-year-old adult in Boston served as donor. An Ad26 vector was used to express Wuhan-strain SARS-CoV-2 spike as the vaccine. TCRdb's table, derived via immunoSEQ multiplex PCR, lists solely in-frame clones and lacks some. In the table there are 440,000 or so clones, around 89% of which are singletons. A note on this clone: Antigen specificity is unknown.

This CDR3 has 13 amino acids. V was pared by 2 bases and J by 5 bases, with 6 bases between. Germline V gene sequence: CDR1 KGHSH, CDR2 LQKENI. The chain combines TRBV18 with TRBJ1-4, with unresolved D. The receptor was derived from a person aged 18-65 years who received the Ad26.COV2.S COVID-19 vaccine or a placebo. Sequenced here: peripheral blood, sampled in a trial of Ad26.COV2.S vaccine versus placebo. The CDR3 nucleotides are TGTGCCAGCTCACCAGAGGCGAATGAAAAACTGTTTTTT. This gives the protein CASSPEANEKLFF.